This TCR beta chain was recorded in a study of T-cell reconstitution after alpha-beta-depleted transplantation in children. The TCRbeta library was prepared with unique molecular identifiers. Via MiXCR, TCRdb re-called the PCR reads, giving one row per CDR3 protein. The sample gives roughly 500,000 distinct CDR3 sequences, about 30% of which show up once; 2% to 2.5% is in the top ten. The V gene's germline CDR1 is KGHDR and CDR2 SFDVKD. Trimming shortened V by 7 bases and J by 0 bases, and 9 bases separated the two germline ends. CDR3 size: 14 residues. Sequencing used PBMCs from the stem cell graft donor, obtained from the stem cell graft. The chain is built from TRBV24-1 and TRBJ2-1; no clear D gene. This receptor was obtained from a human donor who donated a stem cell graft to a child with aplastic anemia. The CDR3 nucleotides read TGTGCCACCAGCCGAGGTCACTCCTACAATGAGCAGTTCTTC. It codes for CATSRGHSYNEQFF.